Listed below are T cell receptor beta chains from one sample, sequenced in a study of shared clonotypes between healthy human individuals. This table comes from immunoSEQ multiplex PCR, and its TCRdb copy is limited to in-frame clones, with some not included. The sample contains about 1.1 million clones, approximately 80% of which appear only once. Sequences were obtained from memory CD4+ T cells from PBMCs. All receptors derive from a man aged 18 to 29 in good health. Some clones in this sample may be carry-over from other donors' samples. Both conserved end residues are part of each CDR3. D genes are given only for firm matches. Only part of the rows carry a size: once, few, many, or a class if the clone is expanded.

D,J,size,V,CDR3,DNA
.,TRBJ1-1,.,TRBV5-6,CASSLAGPRNTEAFF,TGTGCCAGCAGCTTGGCCGGGCCGAGGAACACTGAAGCTTTCTTT
.,TRBJ1-1,.,TRBV6-5,CASYRQVKRNTEAFF,TGTGCCAGTTACCGACAGGTTAAAAGGAACACTGAAGCTTTCTTT
.,TRBJ2-3,once,TRBV10-2,CASSESGWDNTQYF,TGCGCCAGCAGTGAGTCAGGTTGGGACAATACGCAGTATTTT
.,TRBJ2-7,.,TRBV7-3,CASSLGSAAAYEQYF,TGTGCCAGCAGCTTGGGATCCGCGGCTGCCTACGAGCAGTACTTC
TRBD2,TRBJ2-7,.,TRBV18,CASSQGLAVNSYEQYF,TGTGCCAGCTCACAAGGACTAGCGGTCAACTCCTACGAGCAGTACTTC
TRBD1,TRBJ2-1,.,TRBV29-1,CSVTHRGYSYNEQFF,TGCAGCGTGACCCACAGGGGTTACTCCTACAATGAGCAGTTCTTC
.,TRBJ2-7,many,TRBV7-2,CASSGQGGAYEQYF,TGTGCCAGCAGCGGGCAGGGGGGCGCCTACGAGCAGTACTTC
.,TRBJ2-7,.,TRBV30,CAWARDYEQYF,TGTGCCTGGGCCAGAGACTACGAGCAGTACTTC
TRBD1,TRBJ2-7,.,TRBV10-2,CASTRTGRNEQYF,TGCGCCAGCACGCGGACAGGGAGAAACGAGCAGTACTTC
TRBD1,TRBJ2-1,.,TRBV7-2,CASSSTGSYNEQFF,TGTGCCAGCAGCTCGACAGGGTCCTACAATGAGCAGTTCTTC
.,TRBJ1-5,.,TRBV28,CASSQSHQPQHF,TGTGCCAGCAGTCAATCCCATCAGCCCCAGCATTTT
TRBD1,TRBJ1-4,.,TRBV30,CAWSPLTGTPEKLFF,TGTGCCTGGAGCCCTCTGACAGGGACGCCGGAAAAACTGTTTTTT
.,TRBJ1-2,.,TRBV4-1,CASSLTYSEGYTF,TGCGCCAGCAGCCTTACCTACTCGGAAGGCTACACCTTC
.,TRBJ1-1,.,TRBV7-8,CASSFRRWGAEDTEAFF,TGTGCCAGCAGCTTCCGTAGGTGGGGGGCGGAGGACACTGAAGCTTTCTTT
TRBD1,TRBJ1-4,few,TRBV7-9,CASSFQGGEKLFF,TGTGCCAGCAGCTTTCAAGGGGGCGAAAAACTGTTTTTT
.,TRBJ1-2,.,TRBV7-2,CASSAGTNYGYTF,TGTGCCAGCAGCGCCGGAACTAACTATGGCTACACCTTC
.,TRBJ2-6,.,TRBV5-1,CASSFLAAGANVLTF,TGCGCCAGCAGCTTTTTGGCGGCTGGGGCCAACGTCCTGACTTTC
.,TRBJ2-1,.,TRBV27,CASSFLSLDSNEQFF,TGTGCCAGCAGTTTCCTCTCCCTGGACAGCAATGAGCAGTTCTTC
TRBD1,TRBJ1-4,.,TRBV9,CASSVATGTGANEKLFF,TGTGCCAGCAGCGTAGCTACTGGGACAGGGGCTAATGAAAAACTGTTTTTT
.,TRBJ1-5,.,TRBV6-1,CASSEVRGFGPQHF,TGTGCCAGCAGTGAAGTCCGGGGGTTCGGGCCCCAGCATTTT
.,TRBJ2-7,.,TRBV18,CASSRGDTYEQYF,TGTGCCAGCTCTCGCGGGGACACCTACGAGCAGTACTTC
.,TRBJ2-6,.,TRBV29-1,CSVYQGTGANVLTF,TGCAGCGTGTACCAGGGTACTGGGGCCAACGTCCTGACTTTC
TRBD1,TRBJ2-3,.,TRBV6-5,CASSLRQGIDTQYF,TGTGCCAGCAGTCTTCGACAGGGGATAGATACGCAGTATTTT
TRBD1,TRBJ2-5,.,TRBV10-1,CASSRQGEKTQYF,TGCGCCAGCAGTCGACAGGGGGAAAAGACCCAGTACTTC
.,TRBJ2-2,.,TRBV5-1,CASSLTDGANTGELFF,TGCGCCAGCAGCTTGACCGACGGTGCGAACACCGGGGAGCTGTTTTTT
TRBD2,TRBJ2-3,.,TRBV4-2,CASSQNLAGGTDTQYF,TGTGCCAGCAGCCAAAATCTAGCGGGAGGCACAGATACGCAGTATTTT
.,TRBJ2-1,few,TRBV9,CASSVENEQFF,TGTGCCAGCAGCGTAGAAAATGAGCAGTTCTTC
.,TRBJ2-3,.,TRBV14,CASSQDTEGTQYF,TGTGCCAGCAGCCAAGATACGGAAGGTACGCAGTATTTT
TRBD1,TRBJ2-7,.,TRBV28,CASSFPGQGLFDPSSYEQYF,TGTGCCAGCAGTTTTCCGGGACAGGGGCTGTTTGACCCCAGCTCCTACGAGCAGTACTTC
.,TRBJ1-3,.,TRBV7-8,CASSLRVGGVGNTIYF,TGTGCCAGCAGCTTACGTGTGGGGGGGGTTGGAAACACCATATATTTT
.,TRBJ1-4,few,TRBV28,CASSTGTLKKLFF,TGTGCCAGCAGTACCGGGACTCTTAAAAAACTGTTTTTT
.,TRBJ1-1,once,TRBV12-5,CASGFLFKGGLFMNTEAFF,TGTGCTAGTGGTTTCCTATTTAAGGGGGGACTCTTCATGAACACTGAAGCTTTCTTT
.,TRBJ1-2,once,TRBV18,CASSHGENYGYTF,TGTGCCAGCTCACACGGCGAGAACTATGGCTACACCTTC
TRBD2,TRBJ2-2,once,TRBV4-1,CASSQGGLAGGLNTGELFF,TGCGCCAGCAGCCAAGGGGGACTAGCGGGAGGACTTAACACCGGGGAGCTGTTTTTT
.,TRBJ2-7,.,TRBV28,CASSLGGKDYEQYF,TGTGCCAGCAGTTTAGGGGGCAAGGACTACGAGCAGTACTTC
.,TRBJ1-1,.,TRBV6-5,CASSYSIRGLTEAFF,TGTGCCAGCAGTTACTCGATTCGGGGACTCACTGAAGCTTTCTTT
.,TRBJ2-7,.,TRBV5-1,CASSLGRSYEQYF,TGCGCCAGCAGCCTGGGACGGAGCTACGAGCAGTACTTC
.,TRBJ2-3,.,TRBV2,CATTGQRTDTQYF,TGTGCCACCACCGGACAGCGCACAGATACGCAGTATTTT
TRBD2,TRBJ2-7,.,TRBV5-5,CASSLGVAGVYEQYF,TGTGCCAGCAGCTTGGGGGTAGCGGGAGTCTACGAGCAGTACTTC